Following are 21 T cell receptor beta chains from one sample sequenced in a study of cytomegalovirus exposure and HLA in healthy donors. PCR employed 60 Vbeta and 13 Jbeta primers. TCRdb's copy holds only in-frame clones and misses some; the assay was immunoSEQ multiplex PCR. The top ten hold roughly 2% of the sample, which has about 140,000 clones, around 77% seen once. The material sequenced was PBMCs. All receptors derive from a man aged 25 to 40 in good health and CMV-seronegative.

This sequence joins TRBV9 and TRBJ1-6; 8 bases line up with TRBD1. The germline V gene encodes CDR1 SGDLS and CDR2 YYNGEE. Trimming took 4 bases from V and 9 from J; bases not matched to a gene: 9. The CDR3 consists of 15 residues. The CDR3: CASSSRDRSGSPLHF. The DNA of the CDR3 is TGTGCCAGCAGCTCCCGGGACAGGTCGGGTTCACCCCTCCACTTT.

Points on this clone: Compared with germline, one end of the junction differs, possibly owing to a read error. V gene TRBV2 combines with J gene TRBJ2-5; 11 bases map to TRBD1. Germline-derived CDR1 and CDR2 are SNHLY and FYNNEI. This CDR3 region has 16 residues. The chain's CDR3 is CASSEGGTGGRETQYF. CDR3 nucleotide sequence: TGTGCCAGCAGCGAAGGGGGGACAGGGGGTCGGGAGACCCAGTACTTC.

This sequence joins TRBV11-2 and TRBJ2-3; D perhaps matches TRBD2 (5 bases). The CDR3 contains 14 residues. CDR1 is SGHAT, CDR2 FQNNGV, per germline. Trimming removed 0 bases at V and 9 bases at J, with 13 bases between. In nucleotides, the CDR3 is TGTGCCAGCAGCTTAGATTTCCTGACTATAACGCAGTATTTT. Translation gives CASSLDFLTITQYF.

J is TRBJ2-3 and V is TRBV5-1; tentatively, D is TRBD2 (6 bases). Germline CDR1 is SGHRS and CDR2 is YFSETQ. V was clipped by 2 bases and J by 1 base, with 17 bases between them. The CDR3 has 17 amino acids. CDR3 in DNA: TGCGCCAGCAGCTTTCCCCTGGGCGGGATAGGCACAGATACGCAGTATTTT. Translated: CASSFPLGGIGTDTQYF.

This clone was seen only a few times. This chain joins TRBV7-9 and TRBJ2-1; possible D gene TRBD2, 5 bases. V was pared by 2 bases and J by 3 bases, with 14 bases between. This CDR3 spans 16 amino acids. Germline CDR1 and CDR2: SEHNR and FQNEAQ (reference sequence). CDR3 coding DNA: TGTGCCAGCAGCTTAAGTAGTAGCGATATCTACAATGAGCAGTTCTTC. This encodes CASSLSSSDIYNEQFF.

This clone was observed once. J is TRBJ2-7 and V is TRBV19; 9 positions match TRBD1. Unmatched junction bases numbered 4, after V lost 4 bases and J lost 6 bases. The germline V gene encodes CDR1 LNHDA and CDR2 SQIVND (reference sequence). CDR3 length equals 13 residues. The CDR3 region is CASSKDRGSEQYF. The CDR3 DNA reads as TGTGCCAGTAGTAAGGACAGGGGTTCCGAGCAGTACTTC.

V and J are TRBV2 and TRBJ2-3, with TRBD2 identical over 9 bases. Germline-derived CDR1 and CDR2 are SNHLY and FYNNEI. J lost 5 bases, V lost 4 bases, and 4 bases had no gene match. The CDR3 loop spans 14 amino acids. CDR3 DNA: TGTGCCAGCAGTGTAGCGGGAGAGGGAGATACGCAGTATTTT. Its translation: CASSVAGEGDTQYF. Complete variable domain (other parts from reference TRBV2 and TRBJ2-3): EPEVTQTPSHQVTQMGQEVILRCVPISNHLYFYWYRQILGQKVEFLVSFYNNEISEKSEIFDDQFSVERPDGSNFTLKIRSTKLEDSAMYFCASSVAGEGDTQYFGPGTRLTVL.

V and J are TRBV5-1 and TRBJ2-7, with D unresolved. Germline assignment: CDR1 SGHRS and CDR2 YFSETQ. The CDR3 contains 12 residues. The V and J ends lost 2 bases and 10 bases respectively, with 13 bases between them. Written as DNA, the CDR3 is TGCGCCAGCAGCTTTCCTTCGGCGGAACAGTACTTC. This gives the protein CASSFPSAEQYF.

The CDR3 region has the DNA TGTGCCAGCAGTTGGACAGGGGCGGGATATGGCTACACCTTC. It yields the protein CASSWTGAGYGYTF. The rearrangement links TRBV28 to TRBJ1-2, with 9 positions matching TRBD1. CDR1 is MDHEN and CDR2 is SYDVKM in the germline V gene. The CDR3 totals 14 residues. J lost 5 bases, V lost 4 bases, and 5 bases had no gene match.

This chain links TRBV5-8 with TRBJ1-4, with 8 bases aligning to TRBD1. CDR3 length: 15 residues. Germline CDR1 is SGHTS and CDR2 is YDEGEE. The ends lost 2 bases at V and 7 bases at J; junction bases unmatched: 7. Here the CDR3 DNA reads TGTGCCAGCAGCTTAGACAGGGGCACGAGTGAAAAACTGTTTTTT. The encoded protein is CASSLDRGTSEKLFF. Combining the CDR3 with reference TRBV5-8 and TRBJ1-4 gives the whole variable domain EAGVTQSPTHLIKTRGQQATLRCSPISGHTSVYWYQQALGLGLQFLLWYDEGEERNRGNFPPRFSGRQFPNYSSELNVNALELEDSALYLCASSLDRGTSEKLFFGSGTQLSVL.

This chain connects TRBV7-3 to TRBJ1-1, with D tentatively TRBD1 (5 bases). The germline V gene has CDR1 SGHTA and CDR2 FQGTGA. V shed 5 bases and J shed 1 base, with 8 bases lying between them. The CDR3 has 13 amino acids. The CDR3 DNA reads as TGTGCCAGCAGCGGGGGGAGGAACACTGAAGCTTTCTTT. Protein: CASSGGRNTEAFF.

As DNA, the CDR3 is TGTGCCAGCAGTGCGACAGCGAACACCGGGGAGCTGTTTTTT. This gives the protein CASSATANTGELFF. The chain combines TRBV2 with TRBJ2-2; D might be TRBD1 (5 bases). Trimming left V 4 bases short and J 0 bases short, with 6 bases between. CDR1 and CDR2 (germline): SNHLY, FYNNEI. This CDR3 spans 14 amino acids.

V usage is TRBV6-6 and J usage is TRBJ2-2; maybe TRBD2 (5 bases). From germline, CDR1 is MNHNY and CDR2 SVGAGI (reference sequence). The CDR3 covers 13 residues. The CDR3 reads CAIPGANTGELFF. In DNA form, the CDR3 reads TGTGCGATCCCCGGGGCGAACACCGGGGAGCTGTTTTTT.

The rearrangement links TRBV5-1 to TRBJ2-5; TRBD2 is a possible D gene (6 bases). The DNA end is more similar to TRBJ2-7, so the J call may be wrong. Germline V gene lookup returns CDR1 SGHRS and CDR2 YFSETQ. The CDR3 has 12 amino acids. The CDR3 spells CASREGTYEQYF. The DNA of the CDR3 is TGCGCCAGCAGGGAGGGCACATACGAGCAGTACTTC.

The chain links TRBV2 to TRBJ2-1; 9 nucleotides line up with TRBD2. V lost 6 bases, J lost 6 bases, and 6 bases stayed unmatched. CDR1 and CDR2 (germline): SNHLY, FYNNEI. CDR3 length: 14 residues. This CDR3 reads CASSAQREVNEQFF. The CDR3 bases are TGTGCCAGCAGCGCCCAGCGGGAGGTCAATGAGCAGTTCTTC.

A remark on this clone: The junction departs from the called germline gene at one end, perhaps through a read error. The rearrangement links TRBV7-9 to TRBJ2-7; 8 bases are a match to TRBD1. Germline loops: CDR1 SEHNR, CDR2 FQNEAQ (reference sequence). This CDR3 is built from 11 residues. This chain's CDR3 is CASSLGGQEDF. The CDR3 DNA follows: TGTGCCAGCAGCTTAGGGGGACAGGAGGACTTC.

This rearrangement joins TRBV7-2 to TRBJ2-1; D may be TRBD1 (5 bases). Germline V gene lookup returns CDR1 SGHTA and CDR2 FQGNSA. This CDR3 region has 15 residues. V lost 3 bases to trimming and J lost 0 bases, with 9 bases between them. This chain's CDR3 is CASSFDRGSYNEQFF. The DNA for the CDR3 is TGTGCCAGCAGCTTCGACAGAGGCTCCTACAATGAGCAGTTCTTC.

The V call is TRBV9, the J call TRBJ2-2; possibly TRBD2 for D (6 bases). Germline assignment: CDR1 SGDLS and CDR2 YYNGEE. The CDR3 is 15 amino acids. Trimming pared 4 bases from V and 3 bases from J, leaving 13 bases between. The CDR3 nucleotides read TGTGCCAGCAGCCTTCGGGGGACGGACACCGGGGAGCTGTTTTTT. It codes for CASSLRGTDTGELFF.

The rearrangement links TRBV6-1 to TRBJ1-1, with a weak D call TRBD1 (5 bases). CDR3 length: 15 amino acids. Trimming took off 2 bases at V and 4 bases at J, with 14 bases between the two ends. The germline gives CDR1 MNHNS, CDR2 SASEGT. The DNA of the CDR3 is TGTGCCAGCAGTGAACAAACAGGCGGGGGCACTGAAGCTTTCTTT. This sequence encodes CASSEQTGGGTEAFF.

The V and J genes are TRBV29-1 and TRBJ1-2; 9 nucleotides line up with TRBD1. With V trimmed by 7 bases and J by 4 bases, 10 bases remained unmatched. The CDR3 has 14 residues. Germline assignment: CDR1 SQVTM and CDR2 ANQGSEA. Written as DNA, the CDR3 is TGCAGCGGACGTACGGGACAGGGTGGCTATGGCTACACCTTC. Its translation: CSGRTGQGGYGYTF.

This clone showed up just a few times. This chain connects TRBV15 to TRBJ2-2; D may be TRBD1 (7 bases). Trimming removed 0 bases at V and 6 bases at J, with 11 bases between. Per germline, CDR1 LNHNV and CDR2 YYDKDF (reference sequence). This CDR3 has 15 residues. The CDR3 region has the DNA TGTGCCACCAGCAGAGATCAGGGGGGTCCCGGGGAGCTGTTTTTT. This sequence encodes CATSRDQGGPGELFF.